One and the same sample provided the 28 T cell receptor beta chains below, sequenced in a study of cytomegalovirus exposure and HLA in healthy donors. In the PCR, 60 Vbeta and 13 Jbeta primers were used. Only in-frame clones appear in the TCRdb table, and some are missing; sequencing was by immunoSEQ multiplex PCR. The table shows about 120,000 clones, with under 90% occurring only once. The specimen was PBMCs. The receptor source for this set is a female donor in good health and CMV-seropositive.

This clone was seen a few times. The CDR3 DNA follows: TGTGCCAGCAGCCGCTACAGTGGGTCCCAAGAGACCCAGTACTTC. Residues: CASSRYSGSQETQYF. The chain recombines TRBV14 with TRBJ2-5; D not resolved. Germline CDR1 reads SGHDN; CDR2 reads FVKESK. Deletions cut 4 bases from V and 1 base from J, with 13 bases between. The CDR3 length is 15 residues.

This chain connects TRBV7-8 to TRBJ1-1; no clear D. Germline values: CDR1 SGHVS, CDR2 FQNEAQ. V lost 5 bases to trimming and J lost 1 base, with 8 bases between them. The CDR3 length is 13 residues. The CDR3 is CASSTYQNTEAFF. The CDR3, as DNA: TGTGCCAGCAGCACCTACCAGAACACTGAAGCTTTCTTT. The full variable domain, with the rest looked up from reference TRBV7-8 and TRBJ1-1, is GAGVSQSPRYKVAKRGQDVALRCDPISGHVSLFWYQQALGQGPEFLTYFQNEAQLDKSGLPSDRFFAERPEGSVSTLKIQRTQQEDSAVYLCASSTYQNTEAFFGQGTRLTVV.

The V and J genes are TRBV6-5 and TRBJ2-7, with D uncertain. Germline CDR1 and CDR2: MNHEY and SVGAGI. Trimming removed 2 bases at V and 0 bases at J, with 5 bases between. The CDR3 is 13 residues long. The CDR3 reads CASSYDNSYEQYF. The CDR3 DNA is TGTGCCAGCAGTTACGACAACTCCTACGAGCAGTACTTC.

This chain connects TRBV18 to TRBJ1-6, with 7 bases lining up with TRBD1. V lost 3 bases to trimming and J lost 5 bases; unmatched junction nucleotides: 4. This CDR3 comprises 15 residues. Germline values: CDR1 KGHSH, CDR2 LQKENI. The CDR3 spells CASSPTTGNNSPLHF. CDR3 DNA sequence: TGTGCCAGCTCACCGACGACAGGGAATAATTCACCCCTCCACTTT.

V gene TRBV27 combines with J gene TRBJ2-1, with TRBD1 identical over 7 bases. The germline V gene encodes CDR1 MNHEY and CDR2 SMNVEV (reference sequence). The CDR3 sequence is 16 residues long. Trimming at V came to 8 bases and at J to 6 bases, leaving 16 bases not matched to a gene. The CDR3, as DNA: TGTGCCAGCGGAGGAAACAACAGGGGCAGCCTCAATGAGCAGTTCTTC. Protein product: CASGGNNRGSLNEQFF.

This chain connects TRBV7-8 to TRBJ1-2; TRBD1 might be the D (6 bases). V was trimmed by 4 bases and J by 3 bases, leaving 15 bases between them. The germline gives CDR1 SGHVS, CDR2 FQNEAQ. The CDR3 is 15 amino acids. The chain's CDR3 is CASSSLGAGDYGYTF. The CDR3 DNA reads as TGTGCCAGCAGCTCCCTGGGGGCGGGAGACTATGGCTACACCTTC.

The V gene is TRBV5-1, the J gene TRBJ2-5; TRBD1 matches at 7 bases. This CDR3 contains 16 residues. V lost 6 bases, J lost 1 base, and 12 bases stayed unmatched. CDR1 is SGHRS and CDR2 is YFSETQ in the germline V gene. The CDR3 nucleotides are TGCGCCAGCACCCTGACAGGGATACCCTCCCAAGAGACCCAGTACTTC. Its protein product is CASTLTGIPSQETQYF.

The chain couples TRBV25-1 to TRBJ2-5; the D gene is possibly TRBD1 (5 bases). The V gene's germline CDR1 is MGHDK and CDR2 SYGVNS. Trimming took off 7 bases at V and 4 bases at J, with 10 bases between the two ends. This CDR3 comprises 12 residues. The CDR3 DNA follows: TGTGCCAGCAAGGGGATAGGAGAGACCCAGTACTTC. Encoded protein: CASKGIGETQYF. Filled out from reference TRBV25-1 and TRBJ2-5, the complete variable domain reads EADIYQTPRYLVIGTGKKITLECSQTMGHDKMYWYQQDPGMELHLIHYSYGVNSTEKGDLSSESTVSRIRTEHFPLTLESARPSHTSQYLCASKGIGETQYFGPGTRLLVL.

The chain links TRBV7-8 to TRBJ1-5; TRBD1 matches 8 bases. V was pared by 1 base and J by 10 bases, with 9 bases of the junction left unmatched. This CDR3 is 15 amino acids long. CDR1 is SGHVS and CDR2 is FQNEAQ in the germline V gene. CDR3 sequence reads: CASSLVGQVVGPQHF. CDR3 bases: TGTGCCAGCAGCTTAGTGGGACAGGTAGTAGGACCCCAGCATTTT. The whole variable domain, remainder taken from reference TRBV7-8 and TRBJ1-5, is GAGVSQSPRYKVAKRGQDVALRCDPISGHVSLFWYQQALGQGPEFLTYFQNEAQLDKSGLPSDRFFAERPEGSVSTLKIQRTQQEDSAVYLCASSLVGQVVGPQHFGDGTRLSIL.

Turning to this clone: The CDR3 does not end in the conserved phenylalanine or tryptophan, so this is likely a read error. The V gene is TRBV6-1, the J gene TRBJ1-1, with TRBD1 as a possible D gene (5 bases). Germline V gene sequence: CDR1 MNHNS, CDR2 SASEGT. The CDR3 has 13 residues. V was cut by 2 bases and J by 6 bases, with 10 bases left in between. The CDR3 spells CASSERQGAEAFS. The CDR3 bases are TGTGCCAGCAGTGAACGTCAGGGTGCTGAAGCTTTCTCT.

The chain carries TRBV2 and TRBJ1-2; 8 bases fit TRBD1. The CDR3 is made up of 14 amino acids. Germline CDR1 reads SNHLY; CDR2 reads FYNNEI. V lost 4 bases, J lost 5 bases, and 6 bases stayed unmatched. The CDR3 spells CASSVTGGSYGYTF. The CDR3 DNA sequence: TGTGCCAGCAGTGTCACAGGGGGATCTTATGGCTACACCTTC.

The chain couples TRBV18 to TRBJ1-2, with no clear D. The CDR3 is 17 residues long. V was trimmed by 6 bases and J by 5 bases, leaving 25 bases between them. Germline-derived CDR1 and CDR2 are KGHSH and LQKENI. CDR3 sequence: CASSINGDIISGYGYTF. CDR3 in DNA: TGTGCCAGCTCCATCAACGGGGATATCATCTCTGGGTATGGCTACACCTTC.

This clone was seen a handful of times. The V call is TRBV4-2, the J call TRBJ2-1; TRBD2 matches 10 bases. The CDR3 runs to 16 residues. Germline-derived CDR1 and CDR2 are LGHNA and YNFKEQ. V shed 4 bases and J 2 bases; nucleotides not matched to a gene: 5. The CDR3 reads CASSPVSGGAYNEQFF. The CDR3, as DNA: TGTGCCAGCAGCCCAGTCAGCGGGGGGGCCTACAATGAGCAGTTCTTC.

As DNA, the CDR3 is TGTGCCAGCTATCCAGGTGTTGGACAGCCCCAGCATTTT. Protein: CASYPGVGQPQHF. This rearrangement joins TRBV6-1 to TRBJ1-5; D call uncertain. The germline V gene has CDR1 MNHNS and CDR2 SASEGT. The CDR3 totals 13 residues. Trimming took 8 bases from V and 7 from J, leaving 15 bases between them.

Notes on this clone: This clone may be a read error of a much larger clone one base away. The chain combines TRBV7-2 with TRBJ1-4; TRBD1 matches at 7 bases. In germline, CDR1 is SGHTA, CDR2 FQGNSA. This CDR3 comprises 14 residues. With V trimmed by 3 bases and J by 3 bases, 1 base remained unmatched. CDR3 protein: CASSLGQPNEKLFF. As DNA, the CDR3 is TGTGCCAGCAGCTTGGGACAGCCTAATGAAAAACTGTTTTTT.

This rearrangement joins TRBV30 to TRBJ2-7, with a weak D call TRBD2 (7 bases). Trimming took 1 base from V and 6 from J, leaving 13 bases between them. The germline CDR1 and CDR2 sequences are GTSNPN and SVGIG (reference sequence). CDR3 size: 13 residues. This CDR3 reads CAWSGGGGAEQYF. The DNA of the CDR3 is TGTGCCTGGAGTGGAGGGGGGGGAGCCGAGCAGTACTTC.

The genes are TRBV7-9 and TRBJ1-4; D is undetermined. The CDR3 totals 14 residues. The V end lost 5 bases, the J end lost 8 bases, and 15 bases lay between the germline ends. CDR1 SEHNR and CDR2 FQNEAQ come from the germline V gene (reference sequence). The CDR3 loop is CASSGASLREKLFF. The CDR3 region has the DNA TGTGCCAGCAGCGGTGCCTCCCTGCGGGAAAAACTGTTTTTT.

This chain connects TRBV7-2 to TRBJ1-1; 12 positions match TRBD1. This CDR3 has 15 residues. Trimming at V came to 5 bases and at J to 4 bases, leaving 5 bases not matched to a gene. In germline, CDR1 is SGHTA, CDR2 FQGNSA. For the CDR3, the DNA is TGTGCCAGCAGCCACATGGGACAGGGGGCCACTGAAGCTTTCTTT. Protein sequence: CASSHMGQGATEAFF. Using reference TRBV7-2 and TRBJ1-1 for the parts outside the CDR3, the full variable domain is GAGVSQSPSNKVTEKGKDVELRCDPISGHTALYWYRQSLGQGLEFLIYFQGNSAPDKSGLPSDRFSAERTGGSVSTLTIQRTQQEDSAVYLCASSHMGQGATEAFFGQGTRLTVV.

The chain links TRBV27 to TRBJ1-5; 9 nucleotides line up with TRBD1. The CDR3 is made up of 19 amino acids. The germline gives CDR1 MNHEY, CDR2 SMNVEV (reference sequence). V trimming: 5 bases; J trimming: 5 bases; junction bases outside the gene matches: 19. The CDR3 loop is CASSPFGGDRESGYQPQHF. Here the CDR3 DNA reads TGTGCCAGCAGTCCATTCGGGGGGGACAGGGAATCGGGGTATCAGCCCCAGCATTTT.

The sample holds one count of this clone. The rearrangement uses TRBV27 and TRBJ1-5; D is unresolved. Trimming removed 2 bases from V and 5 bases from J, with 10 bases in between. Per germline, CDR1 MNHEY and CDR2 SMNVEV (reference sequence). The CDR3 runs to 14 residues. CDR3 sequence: CASSLGGSHQPQHF. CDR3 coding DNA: TGTGCCAGCAGTTTAGGCGGCAGTCATCAGCCCCAGCATTTT.

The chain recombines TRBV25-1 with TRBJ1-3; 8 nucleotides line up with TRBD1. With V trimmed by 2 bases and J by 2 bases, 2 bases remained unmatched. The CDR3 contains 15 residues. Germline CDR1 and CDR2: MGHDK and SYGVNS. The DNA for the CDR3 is TGTGCCAGCAGTGAACTGACAGGGGCTGGAAACACCATATATTTT. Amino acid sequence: CASSELTGAGNTIYF. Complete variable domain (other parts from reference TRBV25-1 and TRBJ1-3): EADIYQTPRYLVIGTGKKITLECSQTMGHDKMYWYQQDPGMELHLIHYSYGVNSTEKGDLSSESTVSRIRTEHFPLTLESARPSHTSQYLCASSELTGAGNTIYFGEGSWLTVV.

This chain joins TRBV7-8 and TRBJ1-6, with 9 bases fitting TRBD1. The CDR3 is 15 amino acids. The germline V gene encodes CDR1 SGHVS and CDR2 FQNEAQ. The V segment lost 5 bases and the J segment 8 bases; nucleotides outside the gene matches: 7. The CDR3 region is CASSPRTGVDSPLHF. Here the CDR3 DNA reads TGTGCCAGCAGCCCTCGGACAGGGGTCGATTCACCCCTCCACTTT.

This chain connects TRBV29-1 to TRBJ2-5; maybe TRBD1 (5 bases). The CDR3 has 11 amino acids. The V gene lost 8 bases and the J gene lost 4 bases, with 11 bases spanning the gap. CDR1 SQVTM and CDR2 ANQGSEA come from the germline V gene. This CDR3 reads CSSDDRETQYF. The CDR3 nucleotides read TGCAGCTCCGACGACAGAGAGACCCAGTACTTC.

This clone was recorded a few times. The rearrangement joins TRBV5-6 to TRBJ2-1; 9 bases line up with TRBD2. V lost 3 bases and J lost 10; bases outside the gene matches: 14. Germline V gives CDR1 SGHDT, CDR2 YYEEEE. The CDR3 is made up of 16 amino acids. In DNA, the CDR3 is TGTGCCAGCAGCTCCCTTCGGGGCGGGGGGGCCCACGAGCAGTTCTTC. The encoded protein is CASSSLRGGGAHEQFF.

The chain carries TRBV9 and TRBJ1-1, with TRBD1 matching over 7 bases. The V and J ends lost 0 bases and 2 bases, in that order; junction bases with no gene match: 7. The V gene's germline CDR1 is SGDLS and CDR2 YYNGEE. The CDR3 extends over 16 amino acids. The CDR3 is CASSVVIGTANTEAFF. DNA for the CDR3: TGTGCCAGCAGCGTAGTGATCGGGACAGCCAACACTGAAGCTTTCTTT. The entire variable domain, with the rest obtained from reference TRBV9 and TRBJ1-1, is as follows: DSGVTQTPKHLITATGQRVTLRCSPRSGDLSVYWYQQSLDQGLQFLIQYYNGEERAKGNILERFSAQQFPDLHSELNLSSLELGDSALYFCASSVVIGTANTEAFFGQGTRLTVV.

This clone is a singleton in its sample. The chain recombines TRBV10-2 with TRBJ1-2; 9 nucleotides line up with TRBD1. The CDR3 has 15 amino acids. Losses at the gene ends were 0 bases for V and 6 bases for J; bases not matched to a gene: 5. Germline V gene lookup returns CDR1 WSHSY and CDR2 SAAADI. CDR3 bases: TGCGCCAGCAGTGAGTCGGGACAGGGATGGCATGGCTACACCTTC. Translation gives CASSESGQGWHGYTF.

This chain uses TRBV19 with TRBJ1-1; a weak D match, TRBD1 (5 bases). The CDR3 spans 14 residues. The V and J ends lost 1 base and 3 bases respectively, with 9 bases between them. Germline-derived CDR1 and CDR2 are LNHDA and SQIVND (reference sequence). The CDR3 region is CASSIGQGYTEAFF. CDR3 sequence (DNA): TGTGCCAGTAGTATAGGTCAGGGTTACACTGAAGCTTTCTTT.

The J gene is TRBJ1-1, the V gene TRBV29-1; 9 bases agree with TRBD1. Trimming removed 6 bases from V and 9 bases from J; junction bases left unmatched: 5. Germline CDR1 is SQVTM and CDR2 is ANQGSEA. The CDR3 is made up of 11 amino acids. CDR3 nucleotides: TGCAGCGTGGACAGGGGTTTTAAAGCTTTCTTT. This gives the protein CSVDRGFKAFF.